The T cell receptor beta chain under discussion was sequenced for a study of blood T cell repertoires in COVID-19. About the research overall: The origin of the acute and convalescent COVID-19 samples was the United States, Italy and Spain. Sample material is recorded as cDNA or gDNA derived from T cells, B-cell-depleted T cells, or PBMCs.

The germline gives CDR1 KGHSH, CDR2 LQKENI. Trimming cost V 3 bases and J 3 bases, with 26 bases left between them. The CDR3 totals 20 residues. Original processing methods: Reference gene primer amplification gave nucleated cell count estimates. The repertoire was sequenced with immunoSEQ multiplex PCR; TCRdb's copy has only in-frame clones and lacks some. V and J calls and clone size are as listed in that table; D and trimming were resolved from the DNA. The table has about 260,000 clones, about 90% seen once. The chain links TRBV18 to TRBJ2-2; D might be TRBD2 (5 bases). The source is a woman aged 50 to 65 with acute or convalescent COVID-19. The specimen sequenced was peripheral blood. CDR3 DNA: TGTGCCAGCTCACCCTTCAGGAGCATAGAGCGGAACACATACACCGGGGAGCTGTTTTTT. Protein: CASSPFRSIERNTYTGELFF.